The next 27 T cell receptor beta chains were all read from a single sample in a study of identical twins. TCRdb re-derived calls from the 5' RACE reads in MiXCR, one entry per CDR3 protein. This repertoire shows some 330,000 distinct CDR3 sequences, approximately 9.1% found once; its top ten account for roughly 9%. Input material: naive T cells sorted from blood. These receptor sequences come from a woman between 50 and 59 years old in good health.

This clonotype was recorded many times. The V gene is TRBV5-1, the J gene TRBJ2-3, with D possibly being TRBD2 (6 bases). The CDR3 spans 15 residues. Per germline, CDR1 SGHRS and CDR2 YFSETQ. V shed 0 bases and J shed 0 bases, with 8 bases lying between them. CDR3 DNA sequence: TGCGCCAGCAGCTTGGACGGGACTAGCACAGATACGCAGTATTTT. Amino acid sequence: CASSLDGTSTDTQYF. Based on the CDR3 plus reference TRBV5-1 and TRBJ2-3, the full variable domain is KAGVTQTPRYLIKTRGQQVTLSCSPISGHRSVSWYQQTPGQGLQFLFEYFSETQRNKGNFPGRFSGRQFSNSRSEMNVSTLELGDSALYLCASSLDGTSTDTQYFGPGTRLTVL.

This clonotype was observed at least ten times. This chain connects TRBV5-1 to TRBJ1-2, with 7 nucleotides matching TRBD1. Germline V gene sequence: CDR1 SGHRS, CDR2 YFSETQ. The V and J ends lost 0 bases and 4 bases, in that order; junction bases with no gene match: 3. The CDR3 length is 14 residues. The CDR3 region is CASSLDPGGYGYTF. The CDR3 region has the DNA TGCGCCAGCAGCTTGGACCCAGGGGGCTATGGCTACACCTTC.

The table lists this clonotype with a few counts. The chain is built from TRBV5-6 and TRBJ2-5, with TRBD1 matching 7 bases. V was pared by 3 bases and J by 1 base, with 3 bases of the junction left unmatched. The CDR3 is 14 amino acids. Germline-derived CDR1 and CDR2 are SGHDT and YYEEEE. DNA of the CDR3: TGTGCCAGCAGCTGGGACAGATTCCAAGAGACCCAGTACTTC. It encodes CASSWDRFQETQYF.

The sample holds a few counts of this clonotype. For the CDR3, the DNA is TGCAGCGCCCGGGGGGCTAGCGGGAGTATGGAAGAGACCCAGTACTTC. It encodes CSARGASGSMEETQYF. The rearrangement joins TRBV29-1 to TRBJ2-5; 10 bases are shared with TRBD2. CDR1 and CDR2 (germline): SQVTM, ANQGSEA. This CDR3 is built from 16 residues. The trim removed 7 bases at V and 3 bases at J, leaving 14 bases unmatched.

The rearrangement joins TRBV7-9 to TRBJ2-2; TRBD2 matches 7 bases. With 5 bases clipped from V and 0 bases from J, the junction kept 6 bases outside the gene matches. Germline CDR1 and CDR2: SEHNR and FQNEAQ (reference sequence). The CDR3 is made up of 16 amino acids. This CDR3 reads CASSHSGPTNTGELFF. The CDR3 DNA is TGTGCCAGCAGCCATAGCGGGCCTACGAACACCGGGGAGCTGTTTTTT.

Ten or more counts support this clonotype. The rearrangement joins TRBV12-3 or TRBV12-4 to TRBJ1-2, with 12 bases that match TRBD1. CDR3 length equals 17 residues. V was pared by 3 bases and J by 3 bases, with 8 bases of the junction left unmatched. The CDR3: CASSFEGQGAWHYGYTF. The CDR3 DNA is TGTGCCAGCAGTTTTGAGGGACAGGGGGCATGGCACTATGGCTACACCTTC.

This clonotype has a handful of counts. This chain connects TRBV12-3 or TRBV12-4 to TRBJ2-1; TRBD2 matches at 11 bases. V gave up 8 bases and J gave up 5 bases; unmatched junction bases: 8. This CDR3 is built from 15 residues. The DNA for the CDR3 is TGTGCCAGCTGGGTAAGGGGACTAGCGGACAATGAGCAGTTCTTC. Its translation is CASWVRGLADNEQFF.

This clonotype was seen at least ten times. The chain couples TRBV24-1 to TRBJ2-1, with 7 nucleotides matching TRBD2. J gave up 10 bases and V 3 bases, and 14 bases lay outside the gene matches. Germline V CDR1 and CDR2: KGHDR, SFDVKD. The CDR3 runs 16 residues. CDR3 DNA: TGTGCCACCAGTGATCCGAGCGGGAACGGTATAGACGAGCAGTTCTTC. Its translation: CATSDPSGNGIDEQFF.

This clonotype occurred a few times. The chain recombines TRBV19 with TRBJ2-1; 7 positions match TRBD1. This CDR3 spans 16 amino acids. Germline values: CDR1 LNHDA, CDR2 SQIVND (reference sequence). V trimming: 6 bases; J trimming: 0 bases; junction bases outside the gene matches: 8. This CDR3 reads CASSRNRGDSYNEQFF. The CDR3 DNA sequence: TGTGCCAGTAGCCGGAACAGGGGCGACTCCTACAATGAGCAGTTCTTC. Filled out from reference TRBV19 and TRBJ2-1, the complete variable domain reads DGGITQSPKYLFRKEGQNVTLSCEQNLNHDAMYWYRQDPGQGLRLIYYSQIVNDFQKGDIAEGYSVSREKKESFPLTVTSAQKNPTAFYLCASSRNRGDSYNEQFFGPGTRLTVL.

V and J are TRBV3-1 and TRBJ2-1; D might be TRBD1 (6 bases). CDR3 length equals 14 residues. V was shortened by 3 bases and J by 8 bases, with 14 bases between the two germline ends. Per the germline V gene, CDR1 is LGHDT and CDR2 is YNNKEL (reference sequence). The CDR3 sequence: CASSHSPGADEQFF. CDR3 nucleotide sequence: TGTGCCAGCAGCCATAGCCCAGGGGCGGATGAGCAGTTCTTC.

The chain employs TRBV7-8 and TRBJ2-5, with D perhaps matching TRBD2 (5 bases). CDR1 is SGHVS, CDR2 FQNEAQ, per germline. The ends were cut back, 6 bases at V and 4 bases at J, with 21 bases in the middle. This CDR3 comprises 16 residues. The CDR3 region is CASRPQSGQERETQYF. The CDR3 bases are TGTGCCAGCAGGCCCCAAAGCGGCCAGGAGAGAGAGACCCAGTACTTC. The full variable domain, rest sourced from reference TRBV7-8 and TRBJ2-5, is GAGVSQSPRYKVAKRGQDVALRCDPISGHVSLFWYQQALGQGPEFLTYFQNEAQLDKSGLPSDRFFAERPEGSVSTLKIQRTQQEDSAVYLCASRPQSGQERETQYFGPGTRLLVL.

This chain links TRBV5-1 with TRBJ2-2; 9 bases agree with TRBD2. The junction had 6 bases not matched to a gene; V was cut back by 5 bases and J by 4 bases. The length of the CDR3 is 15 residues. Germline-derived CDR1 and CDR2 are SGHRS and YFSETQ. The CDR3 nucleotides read TGCGCCAGCAGGCTAGCGGGAACATCCACCGGGGAGCTGTTTTTT. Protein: CASRLAGTSTGELFF. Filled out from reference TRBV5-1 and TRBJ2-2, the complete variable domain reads KAGVTQTPRYLIKTRGQQVTLSCSPISGHRSVSWYQQTPGQGLQFLFEYFSETQRNKGNFPGRFSGRQFSNSRSEMNVSTLELGDSALYLCASRLAGTSTGELFFGEGSRLTVL.

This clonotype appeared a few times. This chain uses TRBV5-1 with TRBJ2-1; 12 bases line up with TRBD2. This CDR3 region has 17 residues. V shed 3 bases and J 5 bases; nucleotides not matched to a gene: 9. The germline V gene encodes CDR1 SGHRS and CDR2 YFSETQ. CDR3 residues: CASSYGTSGYQNNEQFF. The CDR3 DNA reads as TGCGCCAGCAGCTACGGGACTAGCGGGTACCAGAACAATGAGCAGTTCTTC.

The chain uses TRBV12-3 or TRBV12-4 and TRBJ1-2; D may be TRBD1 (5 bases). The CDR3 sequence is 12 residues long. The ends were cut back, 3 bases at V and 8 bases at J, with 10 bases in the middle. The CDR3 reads CASSFRGPGYTF. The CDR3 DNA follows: TGTGCCAGCAGTTTTAGGGGCCCCGGCTACACCTTC.

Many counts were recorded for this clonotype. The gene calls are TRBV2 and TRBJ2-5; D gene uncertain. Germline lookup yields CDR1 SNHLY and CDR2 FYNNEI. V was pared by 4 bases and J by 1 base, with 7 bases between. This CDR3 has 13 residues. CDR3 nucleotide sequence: TGTGCCAGCAGTGCTAACATCCAAGAGACCCAGTACTTC. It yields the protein CASSANIQETQYF.

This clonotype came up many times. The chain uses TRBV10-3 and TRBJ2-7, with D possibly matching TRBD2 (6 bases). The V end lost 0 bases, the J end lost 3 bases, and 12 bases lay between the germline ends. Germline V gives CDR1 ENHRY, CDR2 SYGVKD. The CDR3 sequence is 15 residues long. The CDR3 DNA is TGTGCCATCAGTGAGTCGAGCGGGTCCTACTACGAGCAGTACTTC. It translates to CAISESSGSYYEQYF.

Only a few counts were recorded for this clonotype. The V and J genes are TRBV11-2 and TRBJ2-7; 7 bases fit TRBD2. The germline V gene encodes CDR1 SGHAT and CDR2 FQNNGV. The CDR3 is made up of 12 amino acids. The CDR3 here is CKIAGDPYEQYF. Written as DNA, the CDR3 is TGTAAAATTGCGGGGGATCCCTACGAGCAGTACTTC. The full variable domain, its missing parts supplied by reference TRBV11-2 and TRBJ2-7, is EAGVAQSPRYKIIEKRQSVAFWCNPISGHATLYWYQQILGQGPKLLIQFQNNGVVDDSQLPKDRFSAERLKGVDSTLKIQPAKLEDSAVYLCKIAGDPYEQYFGPGTRLTVT.

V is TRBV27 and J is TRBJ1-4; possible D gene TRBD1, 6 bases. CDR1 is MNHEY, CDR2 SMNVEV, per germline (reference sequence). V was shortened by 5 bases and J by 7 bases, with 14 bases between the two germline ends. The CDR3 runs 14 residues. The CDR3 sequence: CASSTAGGLEKLFF. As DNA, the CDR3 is TGTGCCAGCAGTACCGCTGGGGGCCTTGAAAAACTGTTTTTT.

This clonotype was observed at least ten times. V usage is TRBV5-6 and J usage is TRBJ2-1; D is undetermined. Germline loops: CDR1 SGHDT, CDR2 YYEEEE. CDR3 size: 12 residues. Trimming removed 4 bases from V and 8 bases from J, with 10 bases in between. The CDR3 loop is CASSPASYEQFF. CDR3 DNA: TGTGCCAGCAGCCCGGCGTCATATGAGCAGTTCTTC.

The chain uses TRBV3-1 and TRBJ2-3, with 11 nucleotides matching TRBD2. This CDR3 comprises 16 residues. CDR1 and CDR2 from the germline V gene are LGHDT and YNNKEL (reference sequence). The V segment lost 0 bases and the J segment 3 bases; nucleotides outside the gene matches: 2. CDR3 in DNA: TGTGCCAGCAGCCAAGATCTAGCGGGAGGAACAGATACGCAGTATTTT. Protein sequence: CASSQDLAGGTDTQYF.

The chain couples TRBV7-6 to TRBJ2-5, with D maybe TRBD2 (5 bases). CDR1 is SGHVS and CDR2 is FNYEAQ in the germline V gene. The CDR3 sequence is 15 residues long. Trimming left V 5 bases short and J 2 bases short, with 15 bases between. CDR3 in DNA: TGTGCCAGCAGCCCTATCGGGGAGTTGCAAGAGACCCAGTACTTC. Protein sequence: CASSPIGELQETQYF.

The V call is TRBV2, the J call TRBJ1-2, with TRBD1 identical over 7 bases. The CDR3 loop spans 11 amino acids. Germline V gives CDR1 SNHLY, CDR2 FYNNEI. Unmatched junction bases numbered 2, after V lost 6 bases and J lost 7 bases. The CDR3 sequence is CASRQGFGYTF. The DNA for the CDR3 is TGTGCCAGCAGACAGGGGTTTGGCTACACCTTC.

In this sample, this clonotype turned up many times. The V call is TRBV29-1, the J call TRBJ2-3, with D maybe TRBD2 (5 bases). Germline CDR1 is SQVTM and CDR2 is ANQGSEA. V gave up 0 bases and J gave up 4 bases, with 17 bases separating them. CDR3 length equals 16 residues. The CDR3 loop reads CSVEDPVKGSPDTQYF. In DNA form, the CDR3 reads TGCAGCGTTGAAGATCCCGTCAAAGGGAGCCCAGATACGCAGTATTTT.

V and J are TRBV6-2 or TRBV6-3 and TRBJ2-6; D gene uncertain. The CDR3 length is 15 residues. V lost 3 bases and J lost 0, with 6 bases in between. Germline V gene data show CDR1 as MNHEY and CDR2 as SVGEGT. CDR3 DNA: TGTGCCAGCAGTTATTCGAACTCTGGGGCCAACGTCCTGACTTTC. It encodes CASSYSNSGANVLTF.

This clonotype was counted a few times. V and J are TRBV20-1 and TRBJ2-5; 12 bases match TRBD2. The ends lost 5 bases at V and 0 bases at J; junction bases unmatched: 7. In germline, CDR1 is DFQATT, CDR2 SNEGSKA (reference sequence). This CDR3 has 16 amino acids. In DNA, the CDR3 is TGCAGTGCTCAAACGGGGACTAGCGGGTACCAAGAGACCCAGTACTTC. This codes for CSAQTGTSGYQETQYF.

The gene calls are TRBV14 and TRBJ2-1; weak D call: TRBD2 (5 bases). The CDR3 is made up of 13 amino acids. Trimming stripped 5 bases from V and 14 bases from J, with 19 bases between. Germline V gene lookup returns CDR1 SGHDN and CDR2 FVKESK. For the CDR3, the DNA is TGTGCCAGCAGCACACTAGTTTTCGGAGTTAAGTTCTTC. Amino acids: CASSTLVFGVKFF.

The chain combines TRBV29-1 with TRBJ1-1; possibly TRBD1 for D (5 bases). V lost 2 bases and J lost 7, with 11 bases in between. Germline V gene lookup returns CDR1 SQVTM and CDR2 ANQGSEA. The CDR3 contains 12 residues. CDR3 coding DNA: TGCAGCGTTGAAATCCGGGGCGGTGAAGCTTTCTTT. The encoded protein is CSVEIRGGEAFF.